A single sample is the source of the 5 T cell receptor beta chains below, sequenced in a study of T and B cells in COVID-19 patients. BIOMED2 TRB-A/B primer pools were used in multiplex TRB PCR. MiXCR was run by TCRdb on the multiplex PCR reads, yielding one entry per CDR3 protein. This sample carries 6,000 to 9,000 distinct CDR3 sequences, roughly 25% of them seen once, and the ten largest clones take about 17%. Blood genomic DNA input for TRB amplification was roughly 250-500 ng. The sample was blood. The receptors come from a human donor with active COVID-19.

In its sample, this clonotype was seen many times. The rearrangement joins TRBV5-5 to TRBJ2-7, with a tentative D call TRBD1 (6 bases). CDR3 length: 14 residues. Germline-derived CDR1 and CDR2 are SGHKS and YYEKEE (reference sequence). V shed 2 bases and J shed 2 bases, with 11 bases lying between them. CDR3 sequence (DNA): TGTGCCAGCAGCTTAAGGGACACCCCCTACGAGCAGTACTTC. This gives the protein CASSLRDTPYEQYF.

This clonotype was observed a handful of times. Relative to the germline gene, one junction end is altered; a read error may explain this. The V gene is TRBV20-1, the J gene TRBJ2-5, with 9 bases lining up with TRBD2. This CDR3 contains 15 residues. In germline, CDR1 is DFQATT, CDR2 SNEGSKA (reference sequence). As DNA, the CDR3 is TGCAGTGCTGGAGAGAGCGGGGGGTCCGGGGAGACCCAGTACTTC. Its protein is CSAGESGGSGETQYF.

This clonotype is classed as medium-sized (0.01 to 0.1%). The chain uses TRBV29-1 and TRBJ2-2; D may be TRBD2 (6 bases). The germline V gene has CDR1 SQVTM and CDR2 ANQGSEA. The CDR3 extends over 16 amino acids. V lost 5 bases, J lost 0 bases, and 16 bases lay in between. The CDR3 region is CSVWGVSGSNTGELFF. CDR3 DNA: TGCAGCGTTTGGGGGGTTAGCGGTTCGAACACCGGGGAGCTGTTTTTT.

The chain couples TRBV2 to TRBJ2-3, with TRBD2 matching over 8 bases. With 7 bases clipped from V and 2 bases from J, the junction kept 8 bases outside the gene matches. Germline values: CDR1 SNHLY, CDR2 FYNNEI. This CDR3 spans 15 amino acids. The CDR3 DNA sequence: TGTGCCAGCAAAAGAGCGGGAGCTCTCACAGATACGCAGTATTTT. Translating it yields CASKRAGALTDTQYF.

The sample holds a few counts of this clonotype. The V and J genes are TRBV19 and TRBJ1-3, with a possible D match to TRBD1 (5 bases). CDR3 length equals 15 residues. The V gene lost 11 bases and the J gene lost 0 bases, with 17 bases spanning the gap. Germline CDR1 and CDR2: LNHDA and SQIVND (reference sequence). The CDR3 loop is CASAPGPRSGNTIYF. The CDR3 nucleotides are TGTGCCTCAGCCCCAGGGCCCCGCTCTGGAAACACCATATATTTT.